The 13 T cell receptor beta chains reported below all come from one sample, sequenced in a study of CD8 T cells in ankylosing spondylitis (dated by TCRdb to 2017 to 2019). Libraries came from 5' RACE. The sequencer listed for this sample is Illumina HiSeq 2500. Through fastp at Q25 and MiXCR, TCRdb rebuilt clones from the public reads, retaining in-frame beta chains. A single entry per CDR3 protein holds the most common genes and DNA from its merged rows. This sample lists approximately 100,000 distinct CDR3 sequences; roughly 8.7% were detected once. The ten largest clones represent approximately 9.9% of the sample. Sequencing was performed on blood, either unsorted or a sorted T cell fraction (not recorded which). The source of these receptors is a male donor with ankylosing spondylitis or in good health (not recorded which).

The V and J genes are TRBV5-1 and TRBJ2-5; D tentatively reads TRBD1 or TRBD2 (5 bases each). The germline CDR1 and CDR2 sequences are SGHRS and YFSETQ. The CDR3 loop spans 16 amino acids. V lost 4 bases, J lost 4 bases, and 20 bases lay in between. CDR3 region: CASSPYGPPGRETQYF. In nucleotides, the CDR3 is TGCGCCAGCAGCCCGTATGGGCCCCCGGGGCGAGAGACCCAGTACTTC.

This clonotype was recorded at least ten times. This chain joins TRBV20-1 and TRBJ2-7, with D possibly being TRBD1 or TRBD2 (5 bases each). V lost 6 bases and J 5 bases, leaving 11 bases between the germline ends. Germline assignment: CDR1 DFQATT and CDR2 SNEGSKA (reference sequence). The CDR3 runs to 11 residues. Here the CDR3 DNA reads TGCAGTGCGGGGGACCCTAACGAGCAGTACTTC. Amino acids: CSAGDPNEQYF.

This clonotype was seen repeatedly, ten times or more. The CDR3 loop is CASSPGLAKNIQYF. CDR3 coding DNA: TGTGCCAGCAGCCCGGGGCTAGCCAAAAACATTCAGTACTTC. The genes are TRBV5-5 and TRBJ2-4; D is perhaps TRBD1 or TRBD2 (5 bases each). Germline CDR1 is SGHKS and CDR2 is YYEKEE (reference sequence). With 4 bases removed from V and 0 bases from J, the gap between germline ends came to 8 bases. There are 14 residues in the CDR3.

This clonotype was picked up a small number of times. The CDR3 DNA reads TGCGCCAGCAGCCAAGATCCCCCGCGACAGGGCGGAGAGACCCAGTACTTC. Protein product: CASSQDPPRQGGETQYF. The chain is built from TRBV4-3 and TRBJ2-5; 7 bases agree with TRBD1. J gave up 4 bases and V 0 bases, and 11 bases lay outside the gene matches. The CDR3 has 17 amino acids. Germline values: CDR1 LGHNA, CDR2 YSLEER.

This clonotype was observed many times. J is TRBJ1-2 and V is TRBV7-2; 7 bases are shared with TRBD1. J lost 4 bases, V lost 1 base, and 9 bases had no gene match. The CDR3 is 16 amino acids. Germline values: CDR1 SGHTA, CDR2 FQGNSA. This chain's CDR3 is CASSLGGGGGRYGYTF. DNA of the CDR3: TGTGCCAGCAGCTTAGGAGGGGGCGGTGGCCGCTATGGCTACACCTTC.

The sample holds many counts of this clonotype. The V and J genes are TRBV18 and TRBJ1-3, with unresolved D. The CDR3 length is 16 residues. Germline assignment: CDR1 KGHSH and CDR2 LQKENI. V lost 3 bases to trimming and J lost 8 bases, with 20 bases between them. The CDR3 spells CASSPLMDSSGHTIYF. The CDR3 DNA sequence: TGTGCCAGCTCACCCCTTATGGACTCCTCTGGGCACACCATATATTTT.

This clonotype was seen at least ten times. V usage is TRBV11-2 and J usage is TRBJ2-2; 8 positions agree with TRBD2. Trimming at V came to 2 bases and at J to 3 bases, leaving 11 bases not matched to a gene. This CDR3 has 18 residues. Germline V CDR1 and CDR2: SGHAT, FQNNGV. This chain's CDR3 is CASSLKLPPGGDTGELFF. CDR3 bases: TGTGCCAGCAGCTTAAAACTGCCCCCGGGGGGGGACACCGGGGAGCTGTTTTTT.

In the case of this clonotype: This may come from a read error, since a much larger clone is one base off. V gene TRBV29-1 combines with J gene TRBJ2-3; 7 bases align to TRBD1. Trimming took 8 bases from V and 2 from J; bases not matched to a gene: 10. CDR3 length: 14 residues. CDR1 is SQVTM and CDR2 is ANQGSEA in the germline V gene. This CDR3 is CSTNRDSFTDTQYF. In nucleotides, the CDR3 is TGCAGCACCAACCGGGACAGCTTCACAGATACGCAGTATTTT.

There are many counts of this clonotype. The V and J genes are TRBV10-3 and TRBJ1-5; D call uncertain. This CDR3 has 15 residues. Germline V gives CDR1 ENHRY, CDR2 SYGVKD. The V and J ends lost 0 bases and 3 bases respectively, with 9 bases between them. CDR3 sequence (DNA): TGTGCCATCAGTGAGTCCCAGGCCGTCAATCAGCCCCAGCATTTT. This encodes CAISESQAVNQPQHF.

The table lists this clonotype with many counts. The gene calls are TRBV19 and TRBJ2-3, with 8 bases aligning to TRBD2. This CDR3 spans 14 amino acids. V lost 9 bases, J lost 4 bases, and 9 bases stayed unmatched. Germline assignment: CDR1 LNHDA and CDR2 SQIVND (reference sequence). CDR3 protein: CASRISGTSDTQYF. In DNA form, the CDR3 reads TGTGCCAGCAGGATTAGCGGGACCTCAGATACGCAGTATTTT.

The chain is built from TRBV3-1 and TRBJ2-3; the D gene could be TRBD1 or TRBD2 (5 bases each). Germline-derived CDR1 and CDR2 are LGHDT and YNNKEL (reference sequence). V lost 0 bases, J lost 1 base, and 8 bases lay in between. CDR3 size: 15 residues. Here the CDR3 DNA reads TGTGCCAGCAGCCAAGAGGGACGCCGCACAGATACGCAGTATTTT. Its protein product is CASSQEGRRTDTQYF.

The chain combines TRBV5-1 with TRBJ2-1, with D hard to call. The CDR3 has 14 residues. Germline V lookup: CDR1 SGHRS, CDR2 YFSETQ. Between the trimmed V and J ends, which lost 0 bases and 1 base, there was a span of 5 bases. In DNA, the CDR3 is TGCGCCAGCAGCTTGGCGCAATCCTACAATGAGCAGTTCTTC. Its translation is CASSLAQSYNEQFF. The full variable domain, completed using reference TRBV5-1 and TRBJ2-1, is KAGVTQTPRYLIKTRGQQVTLSCSPISGHRSVSWYQQTPGQGLQFLFEYFSETQRNKGNFPGRFSGRQFSNSRSEMNVSTLELGDSALYLCASSLAQSYNEQFFGPGTRLTVL.

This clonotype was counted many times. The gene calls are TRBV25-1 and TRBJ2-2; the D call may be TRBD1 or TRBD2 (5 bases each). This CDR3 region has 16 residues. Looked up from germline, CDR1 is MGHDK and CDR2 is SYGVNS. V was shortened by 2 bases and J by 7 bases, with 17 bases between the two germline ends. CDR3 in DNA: TGTGCCAGCAGTGAAAAGGTGGCAGGGACCGGCGGGGAGCTGTTTTTT. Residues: CASSEKVAGTGGELFF.